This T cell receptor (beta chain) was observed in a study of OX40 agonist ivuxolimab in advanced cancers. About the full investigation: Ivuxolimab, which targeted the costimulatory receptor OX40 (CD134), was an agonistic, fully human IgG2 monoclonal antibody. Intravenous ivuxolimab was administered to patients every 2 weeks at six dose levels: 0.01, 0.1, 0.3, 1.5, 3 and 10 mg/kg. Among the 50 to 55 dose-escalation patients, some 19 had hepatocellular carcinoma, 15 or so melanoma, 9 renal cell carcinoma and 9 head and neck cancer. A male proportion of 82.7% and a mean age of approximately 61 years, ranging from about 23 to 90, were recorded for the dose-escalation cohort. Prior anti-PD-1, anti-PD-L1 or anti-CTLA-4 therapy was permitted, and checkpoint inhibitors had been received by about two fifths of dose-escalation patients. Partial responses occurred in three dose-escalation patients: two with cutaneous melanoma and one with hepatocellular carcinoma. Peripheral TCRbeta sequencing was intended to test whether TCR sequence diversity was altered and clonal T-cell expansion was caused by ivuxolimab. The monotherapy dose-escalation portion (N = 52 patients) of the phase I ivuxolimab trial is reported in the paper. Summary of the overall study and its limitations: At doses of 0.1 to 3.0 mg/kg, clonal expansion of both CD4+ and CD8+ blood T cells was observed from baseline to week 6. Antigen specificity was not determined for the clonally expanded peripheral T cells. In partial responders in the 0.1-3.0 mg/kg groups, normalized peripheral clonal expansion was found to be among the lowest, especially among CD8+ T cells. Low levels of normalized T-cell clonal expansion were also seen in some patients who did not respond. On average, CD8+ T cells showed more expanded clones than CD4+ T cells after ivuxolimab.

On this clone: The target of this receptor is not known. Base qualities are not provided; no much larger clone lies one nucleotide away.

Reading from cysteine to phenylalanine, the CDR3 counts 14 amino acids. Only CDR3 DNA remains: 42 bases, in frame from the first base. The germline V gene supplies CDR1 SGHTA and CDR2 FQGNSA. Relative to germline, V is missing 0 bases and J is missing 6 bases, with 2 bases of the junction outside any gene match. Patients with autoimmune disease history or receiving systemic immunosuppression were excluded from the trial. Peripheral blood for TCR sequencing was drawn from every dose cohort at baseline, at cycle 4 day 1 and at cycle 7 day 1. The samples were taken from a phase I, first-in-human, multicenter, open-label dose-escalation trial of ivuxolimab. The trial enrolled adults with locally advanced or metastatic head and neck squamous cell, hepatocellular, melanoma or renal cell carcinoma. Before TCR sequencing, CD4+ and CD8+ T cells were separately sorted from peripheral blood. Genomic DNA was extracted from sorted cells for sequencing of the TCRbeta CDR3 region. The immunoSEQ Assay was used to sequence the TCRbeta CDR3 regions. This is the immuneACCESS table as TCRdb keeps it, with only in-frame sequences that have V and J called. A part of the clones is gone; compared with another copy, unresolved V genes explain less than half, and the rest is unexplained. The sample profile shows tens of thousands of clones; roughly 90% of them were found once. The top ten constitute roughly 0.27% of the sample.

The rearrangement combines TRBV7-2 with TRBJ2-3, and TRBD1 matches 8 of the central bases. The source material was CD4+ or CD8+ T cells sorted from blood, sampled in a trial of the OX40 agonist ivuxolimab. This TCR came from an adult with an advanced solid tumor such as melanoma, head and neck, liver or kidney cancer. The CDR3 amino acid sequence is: CASSLANRGDTQYF. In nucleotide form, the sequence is TGTGCCAGCAGCTTAGCGAACAGGGGGGATACGCAGTATTTT.